These T cell receptor beta chains were read from a single sample in a study of T cell responses to AZD1222 COVID-19 vaccine. The protocol was immunoSEQ multiplex PCR, while the TCRdb copy is restricted to in-frame clones and leaves out a portion. In the table there are about 150,000 clones, around 88% of which are singletons. Sequences were derived from peripheral blood, sampled on day 0 of AZD1222 vaccination. All receptors derive from an adult in good health. CDR3s leave out the opening cysteine and the closing phenylalanine or tryptophan. Fields, in order: V gene, CDR3 length, CDR3 protein.

>TRBV9|13
ASSVAGRIYNEQF
>TRBV5-4|11
ASSLDESTEAF
>TRBV9|12
ASSVGPVNTEAF
>TRBV4-3|13
ASSQGTSGRNEQF
>TRBV19|12
ASSWGTKLNEQF
>TRBV7-9|12
ASSLVFENTEAF
>TRBV19|13
ASSINLVGNQPQH
>TRBV2|11
ASRTGRNTEAF
>TRBV12-5|10
ASAADSYEQY
>TRBV6-5|10
ASRRGPGELF
>TRBV16|14
ASSQLAGLQLGELF
>TRBV2|11
ASASWGQSEAF
>TRBV6-5|13
ASSQFDGVNQPQH
>TRBV9|14
ASSPPPGNPYNEQF
>TRBV4-2|11
ASSQEQGNGYT
>TRBV5-4|14
ASSGGLGTGGLEQY
>TRBV19|13
ASSPLSGGGREQY
>TRBV13|14
ASSPIAGTSTDTQY
>TRBV6-1|14
ASSDQREALSYEQY
>TRBV11-3|13
ASSPGQGPGNTIY
>TRBV4-1|13
ASSQDPGHGYEQY
>TRBV5-8|13
ASSLYPVLDTEAF
>TRBV6-5|11
ASRKTSADTQY
>TRBV10-3|11
AISASRRDEQF
>TRBV27|14
ASSPLARSSNQPQH
>TRBV7-9|14
ASSFTTSGSRNEQF
>TRBV10-1|15
ASRQSCGTSSYNEQF
>TRBV7-3|12
ASNGLDLCTEAF
>TRBV5-4|13
ASSYGQGTMYEQY
>TRBV29-1|11
STGNGVVNEQF
>TRBV5-8|11
ASSLSGQETQY
>TRBV5-4|12
ASSLGQAYNEQF
>TRBV7-2|15
ASSLGGVAGTQETQY
>TRBV3-1/TRBV3-2|13
ASSQGATTNEKLF
>TRBV28|13
ASIGGQGMFEKLF
>TRBV5-1|11
ASSLGGTDTQY
>TRBV5-4|13
ASSLGGDSNQPQH
>TRBV11-3|12
ASSPGGSENEQF
>TRBV29-1|11
SARTSGSYEQY
>TRBV4-2|13
ASSQDSGLGGTQY
>TRBV9|12
ASSVGSGSYEQY
>TRBV19|14
ASSIYLQGVNTEAF
>TRBV5-8|11
ASSFRGRTEQY
>TRBV5-4|14
ASSFGRLTGTGELF
>TRBV18|12
ASSRSTGNEKLF
>TRBV6-2/TRBV6-3|10
ASSDRGYEQY
>TRBV12-3/TRBV12-4|11
ASSLKRDYGYT
>TRBV19|11
ASSMDGDTEAF
>TRBV7-9|13
ASSLNLNPNEKLF
>TRBV5-1|18
ASRPWGGALSGSPYNEQF
>TRBV18|13
ASSPTGNSGNTIY
>TRBV10-3|13
AISESRGREYGYT
>TRBV11-2|14
ASSPRRDRGSHGYT
>TRBV9|14
ASSERAAAPNYGYT
>TRBV7-3|13
ASSLTGTNTGELF
>TRBV27|12
ASSPKGPTYEQY